These T cell receptor beta chains were read from a single sample in a study of PD-1 blockade in classical Hodgkin lymphoma. Using immunoSEQ multiplex PCR, the repertoire was profiled, and TCRdb retains in-frame clones only, with some absent. The table records 100,000 to 120,000 clones, approximately 89% of them present only once. This specimen was peripheral blood mononuclear cells (PBMCs), taken before the fourth cycle of nivolumab. Source of these receptors: a human donor with classical Hodgkin lymphoma. Both conserved end residues are part of each CDR3. The D gene is left open where the match is weak. Clone size is not always given. Where it is, it says once, few, many or a class for expanded clones.

CSVVTGDFNIQYF,TGCAGCGTTGTGACAGGGGATTTCAACATTCAGTACTTC,TRBJ2-4,NA,TRBV29-1,13,TRBD1
CASSQEGGLMYEQYF,TGCGCCAGCAGCCAAGAAGGGGGACTGATGTACGAGCAGTACTTC,TRBJ2-7,NA,TRBV4-1,15,NA
CATKYLTSGATDTQYF,TGTGCCACCAAGTACCTGACTAGCGGGGCCACAGATACGCAGTATTTT,TRBJ2-3,NA,TRBV28,16,TRBD2
CASSVDRLLLNQPQHF,TGTGCCAGCAGTGTGGATAGACTCTTGCTCAATCAGCCCCAGCATTTT,TRBJ1-5,NA,TRBV2,16,NA
CSAASGEGVSGYTF,TGCAGCGCTGCTTCAGGGGAGGGAGTAAGTGGCTACACCTTC,TRBJ1-2,NA,TRBV29-1,14,NA
CASSLGGVLSYNEQFF,TGTGCCAGCAGCTTAGGGGGCGTACTCTCCTACAATGAGCAGTTCTTC,TRBJ2-1,NA,TRBV7-9,16,NA
CASSLDSGPHNEQFF,TGTGCCAGCAGCTTGGATAGCGGGCCTCACAATGAGCAGTTCTTC,TRBJ2-1,NA,TRBV13,15,TRBD2
CASSFGRIGVSGNTIYF,TGTGCCAGCAGCTTTGGACGGATTGGAGTCTCTGGAAACACCATATATTTT,TRBJ1-3,once,TRBV7-9,17,NA
CASSEWVFGDTGELFF,TGTGCCAGCAGTGAATGGGTTTTCGGTGACACCGGGGAGCTGTTTTTT,TRBJ2-2,NA,TRBV25-1,16,NA
CASSPTDPSAGRSSYEQYF,TGTGCCAGCAGTCCAACGGACCCCTCTGCGGGAAGGAGCTCCTACGAGCAGTACTTC,TRBJ2-7,NA,TRBV28,19,NA
CASSENLGGTEKLFF,TGTGCCAGCAGTGAAAACTTAGGGGGGACTGAAAAACTGTTTTTT,TRBJ1-4,once,TRBV25-1,15,NA
CASSTLDRGDGTGELFF,TGTGCCAGTAGTACCCTCGACAGGGGAGATGGCACCGGGGAGCTGTTTTTT,TRBJ2-2,NA,TRBV19,17,TRBD1
CASSQGTSYEQYF,TGTGCCAGCAGCCAGGGGACCTCCTACGAGCAGTACTTC,TRBJ2-7,NA,TRBV7-9,13,NA
CASSLAPVIRGQETQYF,TGTGCCAGCAGCTTAGCGCCCGTCATCCGGGGGCAAGAGACCCAGTACTTC,TRBJ2-5,once,TRBV7-2,17,NA
CASSSPTSVDEQFF,TGCGCCAGCAGCTCCCCGACTAGCGTGGATGAGCAGTTCTTC,TRBJ2-1,NA,TRBV5-1,14,TRBD2
CASRSGLADYNEQFF,TGCGCCAGCAGATCGGGACTAGCAGACTACAATGAGCAGTTCTTC,TRBJ2-1,once,TRBV5-1,15,TRBD2
CAWSITVEDTEAFF,TGTGCCTGGAGTATTACGGTAGAAGACACTGAAGCTTTCTTT,TRBJ1-1,NA,TRBV30,14,NA
CASSTVPNTEAFF,TGTGCCAGCAGCACAGTCCCGAACACTGAAGCTTTCTTT,TRBJ1-1,few,TRBV7-9,13,NA
CASSRTGGNYGYTF,TGTGCCAGCAGCCGGACAGGGGGGAACTATGGCTACACCTTC,TRBJ1-2,NA,TRBV5-4,14,TRBD1
CASRLGAGEQYF,TGTGCCAGTAGGCTGGGAGCGGGGGAGCAGTATTTT,TRBJ2-3,NA,TRBV19,12,TRBD2
CASSAERVQPQHF,TGCGCCAGCAGTGCCGAAAGGGTACAGCCCCAGCATTTT,TRBJ1-5,few,TRBV10-2,13,NA
CASSLRSTWGANVLTF,TGTGCCAGCAGCTTACGGTCAACCTGGGGGGCCAACGTCCTGACTTTC,TRBJ2-6,NA,TRBV5-6,16,NA
CASKDKLPYEQYF,TGTGCCAGCAAGGACAAACTTCCCTACGAGCAGTACTTC,TRBJ2-7,NA,TRBV2,13,NA
CASSGEGVTDTQYF,TGTGCCAGCAGTGGAGAGGGGGTTACAGATACGCAGTATTTT,TRBJ2-3,NA,TRBV6-1,14,NA
CASSGSPGTGELFF,TGTGCCAGCAGTGGTTCCCCGGGGACCGGGGAGCTGTTTTTT,TRBJ2-2,once,TRBV6-4,14,NA
CASSPRQRGSNQPQHF,TGTGCCAGCAGCCCGAGACAGAGGGGGAGCAATCAGCCCCAGCATTTT,TRBJ1-5,NA,TRBV7-8,16,NA
CASSLGLAGAYEQYF,TGTGCCAGCAGCTTGGGACTAGCGGGAGCCTACGAGCAGTACTTC,TRBJ2-7,NA,TRBV5-6,15,TRBD2
CASSSSGGKLDEQFF,TGTGCCAGCAGTTCTAGCGGGGGTAAGTTGGATGAGCAGTTCTTC,TRBJ2-1,NA,TRBV6-6,15,TRBD2
CASSQLLIARENTEAFF,TGTGCCAGCAGTCAATTGCTAATTGCCAGGGAGAACACTGAAGCTTTCTTT,TRBJ1-1,NA,TRBV27,17,NA
CAYGRYLGEQYF,TGTGCATATGGTCGCTACCTGGGGGAGCAGTACTTC,TRBJ2-7,NA,TRBV30,12,NA
CASSPQSAGAPAQYF,TGTGCCAGCAGTCCCCAGTCCGCAGGGGCGCCGGCGCAGTACTTC,TRBJ2-7,NA,TRBV27,15,NA
CASSLGRQEDGYTF,TGCGCCAGCAGCTTAGGGCGACAGGAAGATGGCTACACCTTC,TRBJ1-2,NA,TRBV5-1,14,NA
CASSEVGLAGVITGELFF,TGTGCCAGCAGTGAAGTAGGACTAGCGGGAGTGATCACCGGGGAGCTGTTTTTT,TRBJ2-2,NA,TRBV2,18,TRBD2
CASSSYTDTQYF,TGTGCCAGCAGCTCATACACAGATACGCAGTATTTT,TRBJ2-3,NA,TRBV7-2,12,NA
CASSLGTTTGELFF,TGTGCCAGCAGCTTAGGGACAACCACCGGGGAGCTGTTTTTT,TRBJ2-2,NA,TRBV7-2,14,NA
CASSAGTGGNQPQHF,TGTGCCAGCAGTGCGGGGACAGGGGGGAATCAGCCCCAGCATTTT,TRBJ1-5,NA,TRBV28,15,TRBD1
CATSREQGVYEQYF,TGTGCCACCAGCAGAGAACAGGGAGTCTACGAGCAGTACTTC,TRBJ2-7,NA,TRBV15,14,NA
CAISESWTKTTGELFF,TGTGCCATCAGTGAGTCTTGGACGAAAACCACCGGGGAGCTGTTTTTT,TRBJ2-2,NA,TRBV10-3,16,NA
CASSVSGTTGELFF,TGTGCCAGCAGCGTCTCCGGGACCACCGGGGAGCTGTTTTTT,TRBJ2-2,NA,TRBV9,14,NA
CASSPYPRDTEAFF,TGTGCCAGCAGCCCCTATCCCAGGGACACTGAAGCTTTCTTT,TRBJ1-1,NA,TRBV5-6,14,NA
CASSTGTGGPYEQYF,TGTGCCAGCAGCACTGGGACAGGGGGACCCTACGAGCAGTACTTC,TRBJ2-7,NA,TRBV21-1,15,NA
CASSQGQSTDTQYF,TGCGCCAGCAGCCAAGGGCAGAGCACAGATACGCAGTATTTT,TRBJ2-3,NA,TRBV4-3,14,NA
CAWALWGANVLTF,TGTGCCTGGGCCCTATGGGGTGCCAACGTCCTGACTTTC,TRBJ2-6,NA,TRBV30,13,NA
CASSSILGAYF,TGTGCCAGCAGCTCTATCTTAGGGGCGTACTTC,TRBJ2-5,NA,TRBV7-2,11,NA
CASSFGGRGTEAFF,TGTGCCAGCAGTTTCGGGGGGCGAGGAACTGAAGCTTTCTTT,TRBJ1-1,NA,TRBV28,14,NA
CASSYRQAGEQFF,TGTGCCAGCAGCTACAGACAGGCAGGGGAGCAGTTCTTC,TRBJ2-1,NA,TRBV11-3,13,NA
CASSAGLLSSYNEQFF,TGCGCCAGCAGCGCGGGACTTTTGAGCTCCTACAATGAGCAGTTCTTC,TRBJ2-1,NA,TRBV5-1,16,NA
CAVGPSTDTQYF,TGTGCCGTGGGTCCTAGCACAGATACGCAGTATTTT,TRBJ2-3,NA,TRBV2,12,NA
CASSLGRGQGRYEQYF,TGTGCCAGCAGCCTCGGAAGGGGGCAGGGAAGGTACGAGCAGTACTTC,TRBJ2-7,NA,TRBV11-2,16,TRBD1
CATSKRLAANEQFF,TGTGCCACCAGCAAGAGACTAGCCGCCAATGAGCAGTTCTTC,TRBJ2-1,NA,TRBV15,14,TRBD2
CASTQGGSTFYEQYF,TGTGCCAGCACCCAGGGGGGATCGACCTTCTACGAGCAGTACTTC,TRBJ2-7,NA,TRBV7-2,15,NA
CASSGPDTQYF,TGTGCCAGCAGTGGTCCAGATACGCAGTATTTT,TRBJ2-3,NA,TRBV6-1,11,NA
CASSLGLKEDTQYF,TGTGCCAGCAGCTTAGGACTGAAGGAAGATACGCAGTATTTT,TRBJ2-3,NA,TRBV11-3,14,NA
CASSLSSGGGETQYF,TGTGCCAGCAGCTTAAGTTCGGGGGGTGGGGAGACCCAGTACTTC,TRBJ2-5,NA,TRBV11-2,15,TRBD2
CASSVGQGFAPLHF,TGTGCCAGCAGCGTCGGTCAGGGGTTTGCACCCCTCCACTTT,TRBJ1-6,NA,TRBV9,14,NA